This TCR beta chain emerged from a study of response to subunit inactivated influenza vaccine. Germline values: CDR1 MNHEY, CDR2 SVGEGT. The J segment lost 4 bases and the V segment lost 10 bases, leaving 9 bases of the junction unmatched. The CDR3 is 14 residues long. Study observations and caveats: Each seasonal influenza vaccination, the authors suggested, recruits few new T cells.

TCRdb itself ran the RT-PCR reads through MiXCR, one entry per CDR3 protein. Here the sample spans more than 700,000 distinct CDR3 sequences, around 20% being singletons. As to this clonotype: The antigen is unknown.

The V gene is TRBV6-2 or TRBV6-3, the J gene TRBJ1-1; 10 bases align to TRBD1. The input for sequencing was PBMCs from blood, taken 4 to 6 days after vaccination. This TCR was recovered from a man aged 50 or older who received an inactivated influenza vaccine. CDR3 in amino acids: CATETGGWGTEAFF. CDR3 DNA: TGTGCCACCGAGACAGGGGGCTGGGGCACTGAAGCTTTCTTT.